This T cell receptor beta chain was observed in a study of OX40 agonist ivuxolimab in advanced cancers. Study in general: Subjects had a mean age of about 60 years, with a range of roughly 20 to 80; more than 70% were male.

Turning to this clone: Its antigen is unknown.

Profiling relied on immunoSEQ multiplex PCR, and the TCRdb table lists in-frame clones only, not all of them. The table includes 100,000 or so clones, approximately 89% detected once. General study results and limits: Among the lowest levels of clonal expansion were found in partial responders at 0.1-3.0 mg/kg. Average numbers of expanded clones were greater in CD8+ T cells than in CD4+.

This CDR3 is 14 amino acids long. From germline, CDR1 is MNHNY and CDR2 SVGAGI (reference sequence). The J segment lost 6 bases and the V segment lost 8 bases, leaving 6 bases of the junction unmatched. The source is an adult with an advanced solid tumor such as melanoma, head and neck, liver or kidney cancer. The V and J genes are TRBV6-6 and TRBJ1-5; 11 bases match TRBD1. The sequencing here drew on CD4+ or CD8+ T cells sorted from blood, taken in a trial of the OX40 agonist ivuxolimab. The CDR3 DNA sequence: TGTGCCAGCGGAAGGACAGGGGGCGGTCAGCCCCAGCATTTT. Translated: CASGRTGGGQPQHF.